This TCR beta chain emerged from a study of graft-versus-host responses after intestinal transplantation. Study as a whole: Uniformly, recipients were administered anti-thymocyte globulin induction with subsequent tacrolimus and steroids for about 3 years. General study results and limits: Researchers found GvH clones in recipient marrow, and some showed up first in ileum or blood. Peak circulating GvH clone levels were associated with early post-transplant HvG declines.

Profiling relied on immunoSEQ multiplex PCR, and the TCRdb table lists in-frame clones only, not all of them. In the table there are 10,000 to 15,000 clones, under 40% of which are singletons. The study plated around 200,000 CFSE-labeled responders with around 200,000 irradiated, violet-dye-labeled stimulators. Trimming pared 6 bases from V and 2 bases from J, leaving 15 bases between. Germline CDR1 and CDR2: KGHSH and LQKENI. The CDR3 covers 15 residues. This receptor was taken from a human patient who received an intestinal transplant. The V and J genes are TRBV18 and TRBJ2-3; D not certain. The sample in question was alloreactive CD8+ T cells from a mixed lymphocyte reaction culture, obtained before intestinal transplant. The subset: CFSE-low proliferating T cells sorted from approximately 6-day pre-transplant mixed lymphocyte reaction (GvH or HvG direction). CDR3: CASSHPQPLTDTQYF. Here the CDR3 DNA reads TGTGCCAGCTCCCACCCCCAGCCCCTCACAGATACGCAGTATTTT.